This T cell receptor beta chain was identified in a study of identical twins (dated by TCRdb to 2016 to 2017). About the investigation overall: TCR alpha and beta repertoires from monozygotic twins, unrelated adults of various ages and cord blood were deep-sequenced to test whether fetal clonotypes persist. Replicate twin experiments were performed at different times using different library preparation protocols to rule out contamination. Overall results and qualifications from the work: Abundant cord blood beta clonotypes had fewer insertions, young adult naive repertoires showed a similar but weaker trend, and memory repertoires showed no such trend. Out-of-frame TCR alpha sharing in monozygotic twins was systematically underestimated by recombination models, whereas sharing between unrelated individuals was in agreement with the recombination models. Invariant T cells such as MAIT and iNKT could partly confound zero-insertion analyses, though diverse VJ usage argued against this for most clonotypes. Excess twin sharing in beta out-of-frame sequences was weaker because fewer shared sequences lowered the signal-to-noise ratio. Compared with coincidental sharing between unrelated individuals, out-of-frame TCR alpha sequences shared between twins showed an excess of sequences with low generation probability. Conclusions relied on cross-sectional statistical analysis, since the same donors could not be followed over many years.

V is reduced by 1 base and J by 3 bases, leaving a spacing of 10 bases between them. The cysteine opens and the phenylalanine closes a CDR3 of 14 amino acids. The retained sequence is limited to the CDR3, 42 bases, with the frame set at the first base. CDR1 and CDR2, per the germline V gene, are MDHEN and SYDVKM. This clonotype has just a few counts. It has no known antigen specificity. No base-level quality is on record; no much larger clone is a single base apart. Every donor was a healthy Caucasian. Miltenyi CD45RO+ enrichment and human naive T-cell isolation kits were used to isolate memory (CD45RO+) and naive T cells from PBMC. Library preparation employed 5' RACE. Instrument used: Illumina HiSeq 2000. Template switching added a universal primer binding site, and the final cDNA carried a unique molecular identifier that allowed TCR cDNA molecules to be counted accurately. First-strand cDNA for TCR alpha and beta chains was synthesized from specific primers in the conserved constant-segment region. Each cDNA library was double barcoded, with a SMART-Mk sample barcode plus Illumina barcodes, to control for contamination. TruSeq adapter sequences along with Illumina sample barcodes were introduced in two successive PCR steps. The TCR alpha and beta cDNA libraries were sequenced on the Illumina HiSeq platform using custom primers. The original pipeline was this. Raw reads were processed with MiGEC to extract unique molecular identifiers, and MiXCR was used to determine CDR3 positions. Recombination models were inferred per individual with the repgenHMM and IGoR tools using an EM algorithm. The analysis of shared clonotypes was done with the tcR package in R, with sharing normalized by the product of cloneset sizes. To study raw recombination free of thymic and clonal selection effects, out-of-frame nonproductive sequences were analyzed. The public reads were reanalyzed by TCRdb: fastp trimming at Q25, MiXCR alignment, in-frame beta chains only. Duplicate CDR3 protein sequences are folded into a single record with the most common DNA and genes. These V and J calls rely on TCRdb rather than the paper's analysis. A total of some 240,000 distinct CDR3 sequences appear in this sample, about 11% of them only once. The top ten clones comprise 10% of the sample.

The sample consisted of memory T cells sorted from blood. The sample's cell subset or site label is to be understood as: CD45RO+ enriched T cells. This TCR came from a man aged 45-65 years in good health. This sequence uses TRBV28 and TRBJ2-7; tentative D gene TRBD2, with 5 bases matching. The nucleotide sequence reads TGTGCCAGCAGTTTATACGCGGGTTACTACGAGCAGTACTTC. It specifies CASSLYAGYYEQYF.